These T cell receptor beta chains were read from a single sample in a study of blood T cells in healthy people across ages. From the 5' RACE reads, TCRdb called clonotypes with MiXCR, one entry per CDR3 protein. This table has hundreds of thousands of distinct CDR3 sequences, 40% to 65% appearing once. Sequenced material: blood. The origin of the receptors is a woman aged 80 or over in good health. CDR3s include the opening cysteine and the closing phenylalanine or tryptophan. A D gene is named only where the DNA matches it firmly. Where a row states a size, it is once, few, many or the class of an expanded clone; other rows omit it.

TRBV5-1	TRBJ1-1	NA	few	CASSLDPGAQTEAFF	TGCGCCAGCAGCTTGGATCCGGGGGCGCAGACTGAAGCTTTCTTT
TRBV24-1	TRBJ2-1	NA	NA	CATSDLGLAGNEQFF	TGTGCCACCAGTGATTTGGGCTTAGCAGGCAATGAGCAGTTCTTC
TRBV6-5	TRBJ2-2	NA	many	CASSPWTPGELFF	TGTGCCAGCAGTCCTTGGACCCCCGGGGAGCTGTTTTTT
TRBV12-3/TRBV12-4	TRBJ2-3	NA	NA	CASSLRSNPDAQYF	TGTGCCAGCAGTCTAAGGAGCAACCCAGATGCGCAGTATTTT
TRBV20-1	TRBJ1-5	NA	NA	CSASPPAGPPQHF	TGCAGTGCTAGTCCCCCAGCGGGGCCGCCCCAGCATTTT
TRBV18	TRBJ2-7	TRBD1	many	CASSAGQGAYEQYF	TGTGCCAGCTCAGCGGGACAGGGGGCCTACGAGCAGTACTTC
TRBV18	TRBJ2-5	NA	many	CASSPGVRETQYF	TGTGCCAGCTCACCCGGGGTACGAGAGACCCAGTACTTC
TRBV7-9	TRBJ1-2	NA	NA	CASSLMGDGYTF	TGTGCCAGCAGCTTAATGGGGGATGGCTACACCTTC
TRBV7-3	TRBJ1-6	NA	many	CASSRGREPNSPLHF	TGTGCCAGCAGCCGAGGCCGGGAACCCAATTCACCCCTCCACTTT
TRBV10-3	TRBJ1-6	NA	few	CAISAGLNNSPLHF	TGTGCCATCAGTGCGGGACTGAATAATTCACCCCTCCACTTT
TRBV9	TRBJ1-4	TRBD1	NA	CASSDGQGGMSEKLFF	TGTGCCAGCAGCGACGGACAGGGCGGAATGAGTGAAAAACTGTTTTTT
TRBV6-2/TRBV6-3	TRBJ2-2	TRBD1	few	CASGGQGVTGELFF	TGTGCCAGCGGGGGACAGGGGGTCACCGGGGAGCTGTTTTTT
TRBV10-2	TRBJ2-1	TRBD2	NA	CASSHGAGEQFF	TGCGCCAGCAGCCACGGAGCGGGGGAGCAGTTCTTC
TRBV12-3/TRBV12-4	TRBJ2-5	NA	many	CASSFSGETQYF	TGTGCCAGCAGTTTTTCCGGGGAGACCCAGTACTTC
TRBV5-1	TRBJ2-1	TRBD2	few	CASSVAGGGNEQFF	TGCGCCAGCAGCGTCGCGGGAGGGGGAAATGAGCAGTTCTTC
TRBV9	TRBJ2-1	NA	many	CASSVVAASYNEQFF	TGTGCCAGCAGCGTAGTTGCGGCATCCTACAATGAGCAGTTCTTC
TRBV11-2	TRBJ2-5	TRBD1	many	CASSYRDRETQYF	TGTGCCAGCAGCTACCGGGACAGAGAGACCCAGTACTTC
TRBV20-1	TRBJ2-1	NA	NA	CSASTGLSSYNEQFF	TGCAGTGCTAGTACGGGCCTGAGCTCCTACAATGAGCAGTTCTTC
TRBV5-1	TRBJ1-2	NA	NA	CASSLNRVGYGYTF	TGCGCCAGCAGCTTAAACAGGGTTGGCTATGGCTACACCTTC
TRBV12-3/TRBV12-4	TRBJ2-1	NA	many	CASSSRSEQFF	TGTGCCAGCAGTTCCAGGAGTGAGCAGTTCTTC
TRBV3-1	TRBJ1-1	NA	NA	CASSQGVSANTEAFF	TGTGCCAGCAGCCAAGGGGTGTCAGCGAACACTGAAGCTTTCTTT
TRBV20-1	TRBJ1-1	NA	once	CSVSQGDGRSTEAFF	TGCAGTGTGAGCCAAGGGGATGGCCGAAGCACTGAAGCTTTCTTT
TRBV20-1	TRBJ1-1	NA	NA	CSAPKAGAAFF	TGCAGTGCTCCAAAGGCGGGGGCAGCTTTCTTT
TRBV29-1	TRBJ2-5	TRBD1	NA	CSVGKQGRETQYF	TGCAGCGTTGGAAAACAGGGGCGGGAGACCCAGTACTTC
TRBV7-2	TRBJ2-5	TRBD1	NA	CASSIDRGRVGTQYF	TGTGCCAGCAGCATCGACAGGGGTAGAGTGGGGACCCAGTACTTC
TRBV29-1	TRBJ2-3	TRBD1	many	CSVGTGVYGDTQYF	TGCAGCGTAGGAACAGGGGTATATGGAGATACGCAGTATTTT
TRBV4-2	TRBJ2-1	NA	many	CASSLEGWGANEQFF	TGTGCCAGCAGCCTAGAGGGGTGGGGGGCTAATGAGCAGTTCTTC
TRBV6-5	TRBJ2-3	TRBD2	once	CASSYSGLGADTQYF	TGTGCCAGCAGTTACTCTGGACTAGGAGCAGATACGCAGTATTTT
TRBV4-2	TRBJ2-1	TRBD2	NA	CASSQDPPTGTSGSRYEQFF	TGTGCCAGCAGCCAAGACCCCCCCACCGGGACTAGCGGGAGTCGGTATGAGCAGTTCTTC
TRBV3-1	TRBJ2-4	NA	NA	CASSRGILYNEQYF	TGTGCCAGCAGCCGGGGTATTCTTTACAATGAGCAGTACTTC
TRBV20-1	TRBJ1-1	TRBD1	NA	CSAIRTGGTEAFF	TGCAGTGCCATCCGGACAGGGGGCACTGAAGCTTTCTTT
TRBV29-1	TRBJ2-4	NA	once	CSTLGGKNIQCF	TGCAGCACCCTGGGGGGCAAAAACATTCAGTGCTTC
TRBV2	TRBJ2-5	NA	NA	CASSFGGAETQYF	TGTGCCAGCAGCTTCGGGGGCGCAGAGACCCAGTACTTC
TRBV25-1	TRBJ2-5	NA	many	CASSRAGTETQYF	TGTGCCAGCAGTAGGGCAGGTACAGAGACCCAGTACTTC
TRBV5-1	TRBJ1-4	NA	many	CASSSRPDRGIGEKLFF	TGCGCCAGCAGCTCGCGTCCGGACCGAGGAATTGGAGAAAAACTGTTTTTT
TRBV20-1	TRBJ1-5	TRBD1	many	CSALVGTAYNQPQHF	TGCAGTGCTCTGGTGGGGACAGCGTACAATCAGCCCCAGCATTTT
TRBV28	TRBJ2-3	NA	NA	CASSSDYSLGRADTQYF	TGTGCCAGCAGTTCCGACTACAGTTTAGGTCGCGCAGATACGCAGTATTTT
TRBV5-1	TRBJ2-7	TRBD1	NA	CASTQGDSYEQYF	TGCGCCAGCACTCAGGGGGACTCCTACGAGCAGTACTTC